The TCR beta chain described here comes from a study of PD-L1 blockade in urothelial cancer (TCRdb year 2017). General notes on the study: Every patient began therapy in the mid-2010s and was given atezolizumab 1,200 mg intravenously every 3 weeks. Blood samples were analyzed at two time points: 3 weeks after treatment start (second dose) and 6 weeks after treatment start. Progression-free survival longer than 6 months counted as durable clinical benefit, and TCR features were additionally tested against both progression-free and overall survival. An ECOG performance status of 0 or 1 was recorded for the patients, and 0 to 3 prior chemotherapy regimens had been received by the patients. About nine tenths of the roughly 30 patients were males with bladder-origin urothelial cancer, and about 65% of the 29 reported a prior smoking history. In the same patients who had TCR sequencing, pretreatment tumors also underwent whole exome sequencing and RNA sequencing. Pretreatment tumor samples and matched peripheral blood, collected serially before and after atezolizumab treatment, underwent TCR sequencing. The study, an exploratory multi-omic analysis, examined somatic, immune and clinical correlates of response to PD-L1 blockade with atezolizumab in urothelial cancer. Fewer than ten patients reached durable clinical benefit, while some 20 patients did not. Pretreatment blood TCR-seq was available for nearly 30 patients, at least one posttreatment blood collection was obtained for some 24 patients, and tumor TCR-seq was available for some 24 patients. Blood samples yielded a median of around 150,000 T cells and roughly 80,000 unique TCRs, with median clonality 0.080.

The CDR3 contains 14 residues, cysteine and phenylalanine counted. The read is trimmed to its CDR3 DNA, 42 bases read in frame from base 1. A distance of 14 bases separates the germline ends of V and J, which lose 6 bases and 3 bases respectively. From the germline V gene, CDR1 is WSHSY and CDR2 is SAAADI. On the study overall, not on this receptor specifically: A pretreatment peripheral blood TCR clonality below the median was linked to improved progression-free and overall survival. Among patients with durable benefit, tumor-associated TCR clones showed greater expansion in peripheral blood 3 weeks after treatment started (n = 22, p = 0.022). Because the sample size was small (n of about 30) and many exploratory analyses were performed, the results are intended to be hypothesis-generating.

Each PCR received spiked-in synthetic TCR analog templates so that absolute template abundance could be estimated from read counts. The immunoSEQ assay used bias-controlled V and J gene primers to amplify TCRbeta CDR3 regions from genomic DNA. Sequencing of rearranged TCRbeta segments was done at approximately 20X coverage. The published analysis was carried out like this. Clustering was used to correct sequencing errors, and CDR3s were annotated against IMGT so that V, D and J genes could be assigned. Downstream analyses used only productive TCRbeta rearrangements and left out out-of-frame or stop-codon sequences. Clonality was computed as one minus Shannon entropy normalized by the log of the number of unique productive sequences. Fisher's exact test with Benjamini-Hochberg correction, using a cutoff of adjusted p below 0.01, was how clones that differed between time points or between blood and tumor were identified. TCRdb stores this immuneACCESS table with in-frame sequences only. Part of the clones is absent; in the studies checked, under half of the shortfall reflects unresolved V genes, and no reason is known for the rest. That table is the source of V, J and clone size, and D and trimming were worked out from the DNA. This sample lists tens of thousands of clones; 80% to 85% were detected once. The top ten constitute 3.2% of the sample.

The time point label, as the study defines it: pretreatment peripheral blood. The cohort comprised fewer than 35 patients with locally advanced or metastatic urothelial carcinoma treated at Memorial Sloan Kettering on a trial protocol. Peripheral blood mononuclear cells were collected from each patient pretreatment and during treatment, giving between 1 and 8 total time points per patient. The Qiagen DNeasy Blood extraction kit was used to purify genomic DNA from total PBMCs and from tumor samples. PBMCs were collected pretreatment and during treatment, and were isolated and stored as previously described. Of note for this clone: This receptor's antigen is unknown. Base qualities are missing; no much larger clone stands one base away.

Here the sequenced sample was PBMCs, taken around atezolizumab (anti-PD-L1) treatment. This sequence was found in a man between 65 and 80 years old with urothelial cancer. The V gene is TRBV10-2 and the J gene is TRBJ1-2, and TRBD1 may be the D gene, going by 6 matching bases. The DNA sequence is given as TGCGCCAGCAGACCAGGACAGAGAGACTATGGCTACACCTTC. The resulting protein is CASRPGQRDYGYTF.